A single sample gave rise to the 5 T cell receptor beta chains below, sequenced in a study of T cells in Graves' hyperthyroidism and ophthalmopathy (dated by TCRdb to between 2017 and 2020). Library construction relied on multiplex PCR. Reads for this sample came from an Illumina HiSeq 2000. The TCR beta CDR3 regions were amplified from RNA transcripts. The TCR CDR3 was subjected to a first round of RT-PCR using the HTBI primer set and the Qiagen OneStep RT-PCR kit. TCRdb reprocessing: public reads trimmed at Q25 with fastp, clones called with MiXCR, in-frame beta chains kept. Rows merge per CDR3 protein into single entries with the most common DNA and genes. The sample table holds approximately 400,000 distinct CDR3 sequences, of which about 14% were seen once. The ten largest make up around 27% of the sample. The sample consisted of blood. Source of these receptors: a man aged 50-60 years with Graves' ophthalmopathy.

The chain uses TRBV27 and TRBJ2-2; D possibly corresponds to TRBD2 (5 bases). The CDR3 contains 15 residues. CDR1 MNHEY and CDR2 SMNVEV come from the germline V gene (reference sequence). V lost 9 bases, J lost 4 bases, and 18 bases lay in between. The DNA for the CDR3 is TGTGCCAGGAGCCATCCGGGGTTCAGCACCGGGGAGCTGTTTTTT. Protein product: CARSHPGFSTGELFF.

This clonotype was seen ten or more times. The rearrangement links TRBV5-1 to TRBJ2-1; TRBD1 aligns across 8 bases. V shed 7 bases and J 6 bases; nucleotides not matched to a gene: 12. Germline assignment: CDR1 SGHRS and CDR2 YFSETQ. CDR3 length: 15 residues. The CDR3 here is CASAGYVTGVNEQFF. DNA for the CDR3: TGCGCCAGCGCCGGTTATGTGACAGGGGTCAATGAGCAGTTCTTC. The whole variable domain, remainder taken from reference TRBV5-1 and TRBJ2-1, is KAGVTQTPRYLIKTRGQQVTLSCSPISGHRSVSWYQQTPGQGLQFLFEYFSETQRNKGNFPGRFSGRQFSNSRSEMNVSTLELGDSALYLCASAGYVTGVNEQFFGPGTRLTVL.

CDR3 residues: CASSGRAGGPNNEQFF. For the CDR3, the DNA is TGTGCCAGCAGTGGAAGGGCGGGAGGGCCAAACAATGAGCAGTTCTTC. This chain connects TRBV6-1 to TRBJ2-1; 9 nucleotides align to TRBD2. J was trimmed by 5 bases and V by 4 bases; bases with no gene match: 9. Germline V CDR1 and CDR2: MNHNS, SASEGT. This CDR3 has 16 residues.

The V and J genes are TRBV10-3 and TRBJ2-7; 9 bases are a match to TRBD1. The V segment lost 3 bases and the J segment 4 bases; nucleotides outside the gene matches: 4. The V gene's germline CDR1 is ENHRY and CDR2 SYGVKD. CDR3 length: 14 residues. This chain's CDR3 is CAISDPGTGYEQYF. The CDR3 nucleotides are TGTGCCATCAGTGATCCCGGGACAGGGTACGAGCAGTACTTC.

This clonotype was counted many times. The chain combines TRBV29-1 with TRBJ1-2; 10 bases line up with TRBD1. The junction had 9 bases not matched to a gene; V was cut back by 6 bases and J by 8 bases. The CDR3 totals 13 residues. Germline lookup yields CDR1 SQVTM and CDR2 ANQGSEA. CDR3 in DNA: TGCAGCGTCGTCGGGACAGGGGTTATAGGCTACACCTTC. Translation: CSVVGTGVIGYTF.